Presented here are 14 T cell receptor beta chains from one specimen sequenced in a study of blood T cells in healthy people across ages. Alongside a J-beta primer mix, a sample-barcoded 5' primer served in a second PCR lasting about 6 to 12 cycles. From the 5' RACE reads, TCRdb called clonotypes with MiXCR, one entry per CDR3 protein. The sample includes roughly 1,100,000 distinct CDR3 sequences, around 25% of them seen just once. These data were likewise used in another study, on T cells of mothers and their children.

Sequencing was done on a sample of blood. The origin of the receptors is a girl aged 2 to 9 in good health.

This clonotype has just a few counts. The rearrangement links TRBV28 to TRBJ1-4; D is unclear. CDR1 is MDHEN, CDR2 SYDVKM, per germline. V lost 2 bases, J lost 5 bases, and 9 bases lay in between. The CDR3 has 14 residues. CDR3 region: CASSLRVRNEKLFF. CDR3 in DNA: TGTGCCAGCAGTTTAAGGGTCCGGAATGAAAAACTGTTTTTT.

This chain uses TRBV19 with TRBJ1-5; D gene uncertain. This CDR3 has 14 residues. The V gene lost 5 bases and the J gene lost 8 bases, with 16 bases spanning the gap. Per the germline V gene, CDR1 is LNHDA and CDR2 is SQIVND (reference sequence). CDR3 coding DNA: TGTGCCAGTAGTTTTCCAGGCGTTTCTAAGCCCCAGCATTTT. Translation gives CASSFPGVSKPQHF.

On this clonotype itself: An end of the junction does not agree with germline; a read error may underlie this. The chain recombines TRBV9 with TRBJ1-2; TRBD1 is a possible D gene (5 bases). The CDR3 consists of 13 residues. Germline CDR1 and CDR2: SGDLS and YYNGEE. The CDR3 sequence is CGSSEWDGDGFTF. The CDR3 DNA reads TGTGGCAGCAGCGAGTGGGACGGAGATGGCTTCACCTTC.

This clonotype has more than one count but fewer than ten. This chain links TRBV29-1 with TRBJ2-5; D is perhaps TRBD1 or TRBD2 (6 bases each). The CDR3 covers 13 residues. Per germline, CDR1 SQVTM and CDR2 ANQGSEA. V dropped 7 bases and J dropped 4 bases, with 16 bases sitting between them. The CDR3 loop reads CSGDGGIRETQYF. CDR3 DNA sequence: TGCAGCGGTGACGGGGGCATTCGAGAGACCCAGTACTTC.

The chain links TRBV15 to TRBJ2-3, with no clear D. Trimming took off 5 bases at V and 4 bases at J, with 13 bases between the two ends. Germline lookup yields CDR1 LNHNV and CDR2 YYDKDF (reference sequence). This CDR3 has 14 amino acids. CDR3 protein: CATSAMRVPDTQYF. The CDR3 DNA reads TGTGCCACCAGCGCAATGAGAGTACCAGATACGCAGTATTTT.

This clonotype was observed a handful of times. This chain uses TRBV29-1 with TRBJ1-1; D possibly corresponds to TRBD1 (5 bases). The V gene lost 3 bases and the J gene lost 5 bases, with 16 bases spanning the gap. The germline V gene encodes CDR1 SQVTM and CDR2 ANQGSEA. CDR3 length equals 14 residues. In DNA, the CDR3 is TGCAGCGTTGATAGGGCAGGGTTTGGGACTGAAGCTTTCTTT. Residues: CSVDRAGFGTEAFF. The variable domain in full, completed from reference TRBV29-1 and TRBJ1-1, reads SAVISQKPSRDICQRGTSLTIQCQVDSQVTMMFWYRQQPGQSLTLIATANQGSEATYESGFVIDKFPISRPNLTFSTLTVSNMSPEDSSIYLCSVDRAGFGTEAFFGQGTRLTVV.

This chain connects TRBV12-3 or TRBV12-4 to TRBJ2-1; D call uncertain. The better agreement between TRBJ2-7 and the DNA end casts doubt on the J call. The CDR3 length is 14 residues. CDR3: CASSLRPVSYEQYF. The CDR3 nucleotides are TGTGCCAGCAGTTTACGTCCAGTTTCCTACGAGCAGTACTTC.

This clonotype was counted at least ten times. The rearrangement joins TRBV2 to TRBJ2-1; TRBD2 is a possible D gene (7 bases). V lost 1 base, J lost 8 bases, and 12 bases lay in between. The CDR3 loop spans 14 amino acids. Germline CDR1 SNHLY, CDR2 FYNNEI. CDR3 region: CASSEVGGQDEQFF. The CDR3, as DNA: TGTGCCAGCAGTGAAGTGGGGGGGCAGGATGAGCAGTTCTTC.

The CDR3 here is CASSPSSGGQETQYF. The CDR3 bases are TGCGCCAGCAGCCCTTCTAGCGGGGGTCAAGAGACCCAGTACTTC. V is TRBV4-3 and J is TRBJ2-5, with 10 bases fitting TRBD2. This CDR3 contains 15 residues. V shed 4 bases, J shed 2 bases, and the junction held 4 bases outside the gene matches. The germline V gene has CDR1 LGHNA and CDR2 YSLEER.

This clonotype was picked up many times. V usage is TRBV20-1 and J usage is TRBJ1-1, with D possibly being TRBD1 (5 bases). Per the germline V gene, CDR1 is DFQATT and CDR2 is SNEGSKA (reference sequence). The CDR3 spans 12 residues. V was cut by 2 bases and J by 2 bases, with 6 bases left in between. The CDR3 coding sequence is TGCAGTGCTAGACAGGGAAACACTGAAGCTTTCTTT. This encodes CSARQGNTEAFF.

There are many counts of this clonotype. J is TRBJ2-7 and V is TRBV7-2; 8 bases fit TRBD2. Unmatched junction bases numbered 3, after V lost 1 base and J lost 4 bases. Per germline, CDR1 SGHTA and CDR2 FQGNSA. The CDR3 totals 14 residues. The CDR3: CASSLEASGYEQYF. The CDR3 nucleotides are TGTGCCAGCAGCTTAGAAGCTAGCGGGTACGAGCAGTACTTC.

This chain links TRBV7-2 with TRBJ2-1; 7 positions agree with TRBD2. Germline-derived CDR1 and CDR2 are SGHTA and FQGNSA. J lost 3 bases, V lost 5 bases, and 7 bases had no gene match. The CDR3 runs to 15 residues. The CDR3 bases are TGTGCCAGCAGCGCGGACCGGGGGGTCTACAATGAGCAGTTCTTC. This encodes CASSADRGVYNEQFF.

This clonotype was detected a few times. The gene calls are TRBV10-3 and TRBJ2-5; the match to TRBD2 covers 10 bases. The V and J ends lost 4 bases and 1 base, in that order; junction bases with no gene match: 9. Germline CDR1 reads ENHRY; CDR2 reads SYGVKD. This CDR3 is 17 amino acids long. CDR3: CAISVLAGVQFQETQYF. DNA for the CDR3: TGTGCCATCAGTGTCCTAGCGGGGGTACAGTTCCAAGAGACCCAGTACTTC.

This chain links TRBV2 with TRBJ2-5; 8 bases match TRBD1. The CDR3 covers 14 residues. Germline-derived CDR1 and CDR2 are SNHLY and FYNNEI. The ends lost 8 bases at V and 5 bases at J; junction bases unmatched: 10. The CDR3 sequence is CASLITGGQETQYF. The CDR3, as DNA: TGTGCCAGCCTCATTACAGGGGGACAGGAGACCCAGTACTTC.